This T cell receptor beta chain was sequenced for a study of T-cell memory formation after mild COVID-19. As for the study in general: TCR clusters showed largely donor specificity.

This clonotype has a handful of counts. Its specificity is not known. Notes on the study in general: CD4+ contracting clones lay mainly in CM and EM, CD8+ ones in EMRA.

TCRdb passed the 5' RACE reads through MiXCR, listing each CDR3 protein once. Of around 200,000 distinct CDR3 sequences listed, approximately 16% are singletons. This CDR3 region has 17 residues. Trimming took 6 bases from V and 8 from J, leaving 28 bases between them. Germline loops: CDR1 LGHDT, CDR2 YNNKEL (reference sequence). The receptor was isolated from an adult woman who had mild COVID-19 (a few samples of this study predate the infection). Cell type and time point are not known. Sequencing input: PBMCs or a T cell subset sorted from them (not recorded which). The rearrangement joins TRBV3-1 to TRBJ1-2; D is ambiguous. This CDR3 reads CASRAKGSSPSLGGYTF. Written as DNA, the CDR3 is TGTGCCAGCAGAGCCAAGGGATCGTCGCCATCTTTAGGGGGCTACACCTTC.